This T cell receptor beta chain was identified in a study of blood T cell repertoires in COVID-19 (dated by TCRdb to the early 2020s). Regarding the complete study: The collaborator samples originated in the United States, Italy and Spain and spanned the acute and convalescent phases of COVID-19. Subjects who had been exposed to COVID-19, were actively infected with it, or had recovered from it provided the deeply sampled blood TCRbeta repertoires that made up the dataset. The samples were drawn from the first 160 participants of the ongoing ImmuneRACE study and from some 1,300 subjects provided by 6 global collaborators. Nearly every sample came with metadata listing a de-identified subject ID, COVID-19 status, age in years and sex. The prospective study material was composed of cDNA or gDNA derived from T cells, B-cell-depleted T cells, or PBMCs. The repertoires were made available in a free public database intended to serve as a resource for research on the immune response to SARS-CoV-2. HLA class I and class II types, where available, came from metadata supplied by the sample provider rather than from assay-based typing.

The immunoSEQ Assay, a bias-controlled multiplex PCR, was used to amplify TCRbeta CDR3 regions from genomic DNA. In the source study's methods: Nucleated cell counts per sample were estimated from amplification of reference gene primers within the assay. To quantify the absolute abundance of each unique TCRbeta CDR3 rearrangement, sequence reads were collapsed and filtered. For each sample, productive Simpson clonality was calculated as the square root of Simpson's diversity index across productive rearrangements. TCRdb carries this immuneACCESS record with in-frame sequences only. Its versions omit some clonotypes, under half of them owing to an unresolved V gene in the studies checked, with the rest unexplained. V and J calls and clone size follow that table, whereas D and trimming were derived from the DNA. Present in this sample are 30,000 or so clones, about four fifths of which were seen just once. The ten biggest clones cover 3% to 4% of the sample.

What the study reported, not specific to this receptor: Clinical and demographic metadata were provided uncurated, with the amount varying by source and participant.

Each collaborating institution followed its own protocols to collect whole blood in K2EDTA tubes. For TCRbeta analysis, collaborator samples were shipped as frozen whole blood, as isolated PBMCs, or as DNA extracted from either sample type. The junction shows trimming of 5 bases on V and 0 bases on J, plus 11 bases between the germline ends. From the cysteine through the phenylalanine, the CDR3 covers 15 amino acids. The kept DNA is CDR3 alone, 45 bases in frame from the first base. From a lookup of the germline V gene, CDR1 and CDR2 are SGHAT and FQNNGV. Turning to this clone: Which antigen it targets is not known. Within one base of it there is no much larger clone, and no base qualities were kept.

Sample: peripheral blood. The clonotype was recovered from a man in his fifties with acute or convalescent COVID-19. The sequence links TRBV11-2 to TRBJ1-3; the D gene is perhaps TRBD1, from 5 matching bases. Read as DNA, the sequence is TGTGCCAGCAGCCAGACAGATTACTCTGGAAACACCATATATTTT. Its product reads: CASSQTDYSGNTIYF.